This is a list of T cell receptor beta chains from one sample in a study of shared clonotypes between healthy human individuals. Libraries were prepared by immunoSEQ multiplex PCR; TCRdb keeps only in-frame clonotypes and omits some of them. The sample lists roughly 2.6 million clones, about 92% occurring once. Sequencing used naive CD4+ T cells sorted from blood. The receptors were gathered from a man younger than 35 in good health. CDR3s include the opening cysteine and the closing phenylalanine or tryptophan. The D gene is left open where the match is weak. For some rows the clone size is stated as once, few or many, or as a class when expanded; others skip it.

CDR3 DNA: TGTGCCAGCAGCTGGGCAGGGAACGCTAACTATGGCTACACCTTC; CDR3 protein: CASSWAGNANYGYTF; clone size: .; J gene: TRBJ1-2; D gene: .; V gene: TRBV7-9
CDR3 DNA: TGTGCCAGCAGAAGGGGGGATACGCAGTATTTT; CDR3 protein: CASRRGDTQYF; clone size: .; J gene: TRBJ2-3; D gene: .; V gene: TRBV11-2
CDR3 DNA: TGCGCCAGCAGCACTACAGGGGTTGGGGCCAACGTCCTGACTTTC; CDR3 protein: CASSTTGVGANVLTF; clone size: .; J gene: TRBJ2-6; D gene: TRBD1; V gene: TRBV5-1
CDR3 DNA: TGTGCCAGCAGTCCCACTAGCGTAGGCTACAATGAGCAGTTCTTC; CDR3 protein: CASSPTSVGYNEQFF; clone size: .; J gene: TRBJ2-1; D gene: TRBD2; V gene: TRBV6-5
CDR3 DNA: TGTGCCAGCAGCTTGGGGGGTCTAACCACTGAAGCTTTCTTT; CDR3 protein: CASSLGGLTTEAFF; clone size: .; J gene: TRBJ1-1; D gene: .; V gene: TRBV5-5
CDR3 DNA: TGCGCCAGCAGCTTAACAGGGGAGGGGACCTACGAGCAGTACTTC; CDR3 protein: CASSLTGEGTYEQYF; clone size: few; J gene: TRBJ2-7; D gene: .; V gene: TRBV5-1
CDR3 DNA: TGTGCCAGCTCACCGGACAGGGTTTCCTACGAGCAGTACTTC; CDR3 protein: CASSPDRVSYEQYF; clone size: .; J gene: TRBJ2-7; D gene: TRBD1; V gene: TRBV18
CDR3 DNA: TGTGCCAGCTCACCACTGACGGAAAACATTCAGTACTTC; CDR3 protein: CASSPLTENIQYF; clone size: .; J gene: TRBJ2-4; D gene: .; V gene: TRBV18
CDR3 DNA: TGTGCCAGCAGTCGAACAGAAGAGAGCTCCTACGAGCAGTACTTC; CDR3 protein: CASSRTEESSYEQYF; clone size: .; J gene: TRBJ2-7; D gene: .; V gene: TRBV6-6
CDR3 DNA: TGTGCCAGCAGCCAAGGACTAGCGGGGGATACGCAGTATTTT; CDR3 protein: CASSQGLAGDTQYF; clone size: once; J gene: TRBJ2-3; D gene: TRBD2; V gene: TRBV7-2
CDR3 DNA: TGTGCCAGCAGCATGGGACTAGCGGGAGGTGCGTTGGGCTACGAGCAGTACTTC; CDR3 protein: CASSMGLAGGALGYEQYF; clone size: .; J gene: TRBJ2-7; D gene: TRBD2; V gene: TRBV7-8
CDR3 DNA: TGCGCCAGCAGCCAAGTAGTTAGGATAGGGAATGGCTACACCTTC; CDR3 protein: CASSQVVRIGNGYTF; clone size: .; J gene: TRBJ1-2; D gene: .; V gene: TRBV4-1
CDR3 DNA: TGTGCCAGCTCACCCGGCGCGCCTGGAAACACCATATATTTT; CDR3 protein: CASSPGAPGNTIYF; clone size: .; J gene: TRBJ1-3; D gene: .; V gene: TRBV18
CDR3 DNA: TGTGCCAGCAGTTTAACGGATGGAAACACCATATATTTT; CDR3 protein: CASSLTDGNTIYF; clone size: .; J gene: TRBJ1-3; D gene: .; V gene: TRBV27
CDR3 DNA: TGTGCCAGTAGGGGGGACACTTCGAACACCGGGGAGCTGTTTTTT; CDR3 protein: CASRGDTSNTGELFF; clone size: once; J gene: TRBJ2-2; D gene: .; V gene: TRBV19
CDR3 DNA: TGTGCCAGTAGTATAGGCGACTCTGGCTACGAGCAGTACTTC; CDR3 protein: CASSIGDSGYEQYF; clone size: .; J gene: TRBJ2-7; D gene: .; V gene: TRBV19
CDR3 DNA: TGTGCCTGGAGTCCCGACAGGATCCAAGAGACCCAGTACTTC; CDR3 protein: CAWSPDRIQETQYF; clone size: .; J gene: TRBJ2-5; D gene: .; V gene: TRBV30
CDR3 DNA: TGCGCCAGCAGCCAGAGACAGAACCAATACAATGAGCAGTTCTTC; CDR3 protein: CASSQRQNQYNEQFF; clone size: once; J gene: TRBJ2-1; D gene: .; V gene: TRBV5-1
CDR3 DNA: TGTGCCAGCAGCTCCCTAGCGAAAAGGAGCACAGATACGCAGTATTTT; CDR3 protein: CASSSLAKRSTDTQYF; clone size: .; J gene: TRBJ2-3; D gene: .; V gene: TRBV5-6
CDR3 DNA: TGTGCCAGCAGCGCCACCGGGACAGGGGTTACAGATACGCAGTATTTT; CDR3 protein: CASSATGTGVTDTQYF; clone size: .; J gene: TRBJ2-3; D gene: TRBD1; V gene: TRBV9
CDR3 DNA: TGTGCCAGCATCGGACTAGCGGAAAGCACAGATACGCAGTATTTT; CDR3 protein: CASIGLAESTDTQYF; clone size: .; J gene: TRBJ2-3; D gene: TRBD2; V gene: TRBV7-9
CDR3 DNA: TGCGCCAGCAGCTTGGTAAAAAACACCGGGGAGCTGTTTTTT; CDR3 protein: CASSLVKNTGELFF; clone size: .; J gene: TRBJ2-2; D gene: .; V gene: TRBV5-1
CDR3 DNA: TGTGCCAGCAGCTCTGGGACCGAAAAACTGTTTTTT; CDR3 protein: CASSSGTEKLFF; clone size: .; J gene: TRBJ1-4; D gene: .; V gene: TRBV6-6
CDR3 DNA: TGTGCCAGTAGTATAGCATTACAGGGCGGTCAGCCCCAGCATTTT; CDR3 protein: CASSIALQGGQPQHF; clone size: few; J gene: TRBJ1-5; D gene: .; V gene: TRBV19
CDR3 DNA: TGTGCCAGCTCACAAGACAGGGCAAGCTCTGGAAACACCATATATTTT; CDR3 protein: CASSQDRASSGNTIYF; clone size: .; J gene: TRBJ1-3; D gene: TRBD1; V gene: TRBV18
CDR3 DNA: TGTGCCAGCTCACCCGGTAACACCGGGGAGCTGTTTTTT; CDR3 protein: CASSPGNTGELFF; clone size: .; J gene: TRBJ2-2; D gene: .; V gene: TRBV18
CDR3 DNA: TGTGCCAGCAGCTTATCCGGGACTAGCGGGAATGAGCAGTTCTTC; CDR3 protein: CASSLSGTSGNEQFF; clone size: .; J gene: TRBJ2-1; D gene: TRBD2; V gene: TRBV7-2
CDR3 DNA: TGCGCCAGCAGTGACCGGGGACCAAGCGAGTCAGATACGCAGTATTTT; CDR3 protein: CASSDRGPSESDTQYF; clone size: .; J gene: TRBJ2-3; D gene: .; V gene: TRBV10-1